Listed here are 26 T cell receptor beta chains from one sample, sequenced in a study of T cell responses to AZD1222 COVID-19 vaccine. Clones were sequenced by immunoSEQ multiplex PCR, and TCRdb holds only the in-frame ones, with some missing. The sample consists of around 130,000 clones, about 90% of them appearing once. The input for sequencing was peripheral blood, taken on day 0 of AZD1222 vaccination. These receptors were taken from an adult in good health.

This sequence joins TRBV6-5 and TRBJ1-2; D uncertain. V shed 0 bases and J shed 7 bases, with 15 bases lying between them. Germline loops: CDR1 MNHEY, CDR2 SVGAGI. The CDR3 sequence is 15 residues long. The CDR3 protein is CASSYSTISAVGYTF. CDR3 bases: TGTGCCAGCAGTTACTCGACGATTTCAGCGGTTGGCTACACCTTC.

The chain combines TRBV2 with TRBJ2-1; 9 bases agree with TRBD2. The CDR3 length is 15 residues. Germline values: CDR1 SNHLY, CDR2 FYNNEI. V lost 4 bases, J lost 5 bases, and 6 bases stayed unmatched. CDR3 nucleotide sequence: TGTGCCAGCAGTGGGGCAGCGGGGGGTAACAATGAGCAGTTCTTC. Its protein is CASSGAAGGNNEQFF.

The chain employs TRBV15 and TRBJ1-4; D gene unclear. The germline V gene encodes CDR1 LNHNV and CDR2 YYDKDF (reference sequence). The CDR3 is 11 residues long. With 2 bases removed from V and 5 bases from J, the gap between germline ends came to 0 bases. This chain's CDR3 is CATSRNEKLFF. In DNA form, the CDR3 reads TGTGCCACCAGCAGAAATGAAAAACTGTTTTTT.

V and J are TRBV7-3 and TRBJ2-1; possibly TRBD1 for D (6 bases). Per germline, CDR1 SGHTA and CDR2 FQGTGA. Trimming left V 5 bases short and J 8 bases short, with 10 bases between. CDR3 length: 12 amino acids. CDR3 sequence (DNA): TGTGCCAGCAGCGGCAGGGGCGATGAGCAGTTCTTC. Amino acid sequence: CASSGRGDEQFF.

The V call is TRBV3-1 (or the pseudogene TRBV3-2), the J call TRBJ1-3, with a tentative D call TRBD1 (6 bases). V was clipped by 2 bases and J by 0 bases, with 11 bases between them. CDR3 length: 16 amino acids. Germline CDR1 and CDR2: LGHDT and YNNKEL (reference sequence). In DNA form, the CDR3 reads TGTGCCAGCAGCCAAAGGCGGGGGGCCTCTGGAAACACCATATATTTT. Translation: CASSQRRGASGNTIYF.

The rearrangement joins TRBV6-1 to TRBJ1-5, with no clear D. CDR3 length: 13 residues. Germline V lookup: CDR1 MNHNS, CDR2 SASEGT. V gave up 1 base and J gave up 7 bases, with 8 bases separating them. CDR3 in amino acids: CASSEVVGQPQHF. The CDR3 DNA reads as TGTGCCAGCAGTGAAGTGGTCGGACAGCCCCAGCATTTT.

This chain connects TRBV5-1 to TRBJ2-3; D uncertain. Trimming shortened V by 3 bases and J by 6 bases, and 11 bases separated the two germline ends. There are 13 residues in the CDR3. From germline, CDR1 is SGHRS and CDR2 YFSETQ. In DNA, the CDR3 is TGCGCCAGCAGCTCGGACCCCATGGATACGCAGTATTTT. This encodes CASSSDPMDTQYF.

The chain has TRBV6-5 and TRBJ1-5; D not certain. Deletions cut 6 bases from V and 4 bases from J, with 13 bases between. This CDR3 comprises 14 residues. Germline V gives CDR1 MNHEY, CDR2 SVGAGI. This CDR3 is CASRDTANNQPQHF. In nucleotides, the CDR3 is TGTGCCAGCAGAGACACGGCCAATAATCAGCCCCAGCATTTT.

This clone was counted only a few times. This chain joins TRBV7-2 and TRBJ2-7, with D possibly matching TRBD2 (5 bases). The CDR3 length is 17 residues. Trimming left V 0 bases short and J 5 bases short, with 20 bases between. Germline V gene lookup returns CDR1 SGHTA and CDR2 FQGNSA. The DNA of the CDR3 is TGTGCCAGCAGCTTAGCGGGCTGGGGAGCCCAGCAAGACGAGCAGTACTTC. It codes for CASSLAGWGAQQDEQYF.

This clone has just a few counts. This chain joins TRBV15 and TRBJ1-2; D is ambiguous. This CDR3 comprises 15 residues. V was clipped by 0 bases and J by 2 bases, with 10 bases between them. CDR1 and CDR2 (germline): LNHNV, YYDKDF (reference sequence). The CDR3 bases are TGTGCCACCAGCAGAGATCCGGCTTCGAACTATGGCTACACCTTC. Amino acids: CATSRDPASNYGYTF.

This clone was seen a single time. The CDR3 protein is CASSDRGSDSGNTIYF. CDR3 DNA sequence: TGTGCCAGCAGTGACCGTGGATCCGACTCTGGAAACACCATATATTTT. The chain carries TRBV6-2 or TRBV6-3 and TRBJ1-3, with D uncertain. Per the germline V gene, CDR1 is MNHEY and CDR2 is SVGEGT. V lost 5 bases to trimming and J lost 0 bases, with 14 bases between them. This CDR3 comprises 16 residues.

V and J are TRBV7-2 and TRBJ1-2; possibly TRBD1 for D (5 bases). Germline-derived CDR1 and CDR2 are SGHTA and FQGNSA. The CDR3 is 13 residues long. Trimming took off 1 base at V and 4 bases at J, with 7 bases between the two ends. CDR3 in amino acids: CASSLDRSYGYTF. For the CDR3, the DNA is TGTGCCAGCAGCTTAGACAGGAGCTATGGCTACACCTTC.

V usage is TRBV7-2 and J usage is TRBJ2-7; 9 bases map to TRBD1. Trimming removed 4 bases from V and 4 bases from J; junction bases left unmatched: 5. CDR3 size: 14 residues. CDR1 and CDR2 (germline): SGHTA, FQGNSA. The DNA for the CDR3 is TGTGCCAGCAGCTCACCGGGACAGGGATACGAGCAGTACTTC. Translating gives CASSSPGQGYEQYF.

The chain uses TRBV2 and TRBJ1-5, with D possibly TRBD1 on 6 matching bases. Trimming shortened V by 5 bases and J by 4 bases, and 9 bases separated the two germline ends. The CDR3 totals 13 residues. Germline V gene data show CDR1 as SNHLY and CDR2 as FYNNEI. The CDR3 reads CASSIQGNQPQHF. CDR3 DNA: TGTGCCAGCAGTATACAGGGTAATCAGCCCCAGCATTTT.

The chain has TRBV28 and TRBJ1-3, with D perhaps TRBD1 (5 bases). The CDR3 runs to 14 residues. Trimming pared 4 bases from V and 1 base from J, leaving 8 bases between. Germline V lookup: CDR1 MDHEN, CDR2 SYDVKM. Here the CDR3 reads CASSSRQSGNTIYF. CDR3 nucleotides: TGTGCCAGCAGTTCACGACAGTCTGGAAACACCATATATTTT.

The V gene is TRBV6-5, the J gene TRBJ2-7; 9 nucleotides align to TRBD1. The V gene end was trimmed by 2 bases and the J gene end by 4 bases; junction bases not matched to a gene: 6. The germline gives CDR1 MNHEY, CDR2 SVGAGI. The CDR3 covers 15 residues. In nucleotides, the CDR3 is TGTGCCAGCAGTTACCGTCCCGGGACAGGGTACGAGCAGTACTTC. This gives the protein CASSYRPGTGYEQYF.

The genes are TRBV9 and TRBJ1-2, with 8 bases matching TRBD1. Germline V gene sequence: CDR1 SGDLS, CDR2 YYNGEE. There are 14 residues in the CDR3. Trimming removed 3 bases from V and 8 bases from J; junction bases left unmatched: 9. The CDR3 DNA follows: TGTGCCAGCAGCGCAAGGGACAGGAATGACGGCTACACCTTC. This encodes CASSARDRNDGYTF.

V and J are TRBV19 and TRBJ1-2, with D possibly matching TRBD1 (5 bases). Germline loops: CDR1 LNHDA, CDR2 SQIVND (reference sequence). Trimming cost V 7 bases and J 4 bases, with 16 bases left between them. The CDR3 totals 14 residues. The CDR3 spells CASKAGNFLYGYTF. The CDR3 nucleotides read TGTGCCAGTAAAGCAGGGAACTTCCTCTATGGCTACACCTTC.

CDR3 in amino acids: CAWSVTPWGARAVPWNTIYF. The CDR3 region has the DNA TGTGCCTGGAGTGTAACTCCCTGGGGTGCAAGGGCCGTCCCCTGGAACACCATATATTTT. The V and J genes are TRBV30 and TRBJ1-3; no reliable D call. V was clipped by 0 bases and J by 7 bases, with 31 bases between them. Germline lookup yields CDR1 GTSNPN and CDR2 SVGIG (reference sequence). This CDR3 has 20 amino acids. Full variable domain (missing parts from reference TRBV30 and TRBJ1-3): SQTIHQWPATLVQPVGSPLSLECTVEGTSNPNLYWYRQAAGRGLQLLFYSVGIGQISSEVPQNLSASRPQDRQFILSSKKLLLSDSGFYLCAWSVTPWGARAVPWNTIYFGEGSWLTVV.

CDR3 protein: CASSYSDRGRNTIYF. CDR3 sequence (DNA): TGTGCCAGCAGTTACTCGGACAGGGGACGAAACACCATATATTTT. The chain carries TRBV6-5 and TRBJ1-3; 9 bases are a match to TRBD1. Germline trimming cut 0 bases from V and 5 bases from J; bases unmatched to any gene: 2. This CDR3 spans 15 amino acids. In germline, CDR1 is MNHEY, CDR2 SVGAGI.

This chain connects TRBV6-5 to TRBJ2-7; a possible D gene is TRBD2 (5 bases). Germline-derived CDR1 and CDR2 are MNHEY and SVGAGI. Trimming took off 0 bases at V and 5 bases at J, with 8 bases between the two ends. CDR3 length equals 13 residues. As DNA, the CDR3 is TGTGCCAGCAGTTACTCGACCGGGGACGAGCAGTACTTC. Amino acid sequence: CASSYSTGDEQYF.

This chain joins TRBV30 and TRBJ1-6; a weak D match, TRBD1 (5 bases). Between the trimmed V and J ends, which lost 0 bases and 13 bases, there was a span of 16 bases. The CDR3 is made up of 14 amino acids. Germline assignment: CDR1 GTSNPN and CDR2 SVGIG (reference sequence). CDR3 residues: CAWSVPRRVLPLHF. Written as DNA, the CDR3 is TGTGCCTGGAGTGTACCCCGCAGGGTTCTGCCCCTCCACTTT.

This clone is a singleton in its sample. V usage is TRBV25-1 and J usage is TRBJ1-1, with 9 bases aligning to TRBD1. Losses at the gene ends were 6 bases for V and 1 base for J; bases not matched to a gene: 3. The CDR3 sequence is 14 residues long. Germline V CDR1 and CDR2: MGHDK, SYGVNS. This CDR3 reads CASRATGGNTEAFF. The CDR3 DNA follows: TGTGCCAGCAGGGCGACAGGGGGGAACACTGAAGCTTTCTTT.

The chain couples TRBV24-1 to TRBJ2-3; the match to TRBD2 covers 7 bases. The CDR3 runs to 15 residues. The V and J ends lost 2 bases and 1 base, in that order; junction bases with no gene match: 2. Looked up from germline, CDR1 is KGHDR and CDR2 is SFDVKD. CDR3 sequence: CATSDSAGGTDTQYF. The DNA for the CDR3 is TGTGCCACCAGTGATTCTGCGGGGGGCACAGATACGCAGTATTTT.

This clone was observed a handful of times. V gene TRBV11-2 combines with J gene TRBJ1-1; possible D gene TRBD1, 5 bases. The length of the CDR3 is 13 residues. CDR1 is SGHAT, CDR2 FQNNGV, per germline. V dropped 3 bases and J dropped 1 base, with 6 bases sitting between them. The CDR3 reads CASSFGTNTEAFF. In DNA form, the CDR3 reads TGTGCCAGCAGCTTCGGGACGAACACTGAAGCTTTCTTT.

This sequence joins TRBV12-5 and TRBJ2-7; 12 bases fit TRBD1. The CDR3 sequence is 16 residues long. Germline CDR1 and CDR2: LGHNT and FRNRAP. J gave up 5 bases and V 2 bases, and 7 bases lay outside the gene matches. The CDR3 DNA reads TGTGCTAGTGGTTTGTTAGGGACAGGGGGCGGCGACGAGCAGTACTTC. Encoded protein: CASGLLGTGGGDEQYF.